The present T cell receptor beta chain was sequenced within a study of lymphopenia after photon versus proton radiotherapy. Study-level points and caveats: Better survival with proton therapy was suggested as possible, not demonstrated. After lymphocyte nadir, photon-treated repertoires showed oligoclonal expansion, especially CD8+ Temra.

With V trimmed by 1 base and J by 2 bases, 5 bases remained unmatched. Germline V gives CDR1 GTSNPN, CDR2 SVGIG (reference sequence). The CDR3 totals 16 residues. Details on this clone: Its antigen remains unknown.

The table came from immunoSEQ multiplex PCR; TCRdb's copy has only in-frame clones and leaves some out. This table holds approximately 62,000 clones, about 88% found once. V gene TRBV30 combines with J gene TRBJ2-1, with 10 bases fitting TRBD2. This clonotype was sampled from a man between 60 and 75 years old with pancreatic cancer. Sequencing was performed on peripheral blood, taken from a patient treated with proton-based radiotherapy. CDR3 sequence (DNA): TGTGCCTGGAGTGATCAGGGACTAGCGACCTACAATGAGCAGTTCTTC. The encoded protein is CAWSDQGLATYNEQFF.